Listed here are 12 T cell receptor beta chains from one sample, sequenced in a study of breast tumors, draining lymph nodes, adjacent tissues. One entry per CDR3 protein, called by TCRdb with MiXCR from the multiplex PCR reads. This sample has roughly 80,000 distinct CDR3 sequences, with under 25% found just once. Samples came from axillary lymph nodes draining the breast cancer. Sequenced material: axillary lymph node tissue. These receptors all come from a female donor with breast cancer. Some clones in this sample may be carry-over from other donors' samples.

This clonotype was picked up many times. The chain joins TRBV11-3 to TRBJ2-1, with D perhaps TRBD2 (5 bases). Trimming stripped 3 bases from V and 2 bases from J, with 8 bases between. Germline V gene sequence: CDR1 SGHNT, CDR2 YENEEA. CDR3 length equals 14 residues. DNA of the CDR3: TGTGCCAGCAGCTTTAGAGGGACCTACAATGAGCAGTTCTTC. Protein: CASSFRGTYNEQFF.

This clonotype was counted many times. This chain joins TRBV5-1 and TRBJ1-4; 9 bases fit TRBD1. In germline, CDR1 is SGHRS, CDR2 YFSETQ. This CDR3 contains 16 residues. The ends lost 0 bases at V and 4 bases at J; junction bases unmatched: 4. The DNA of the CDR3 is TGCGCCAGCAGCTTGGCCCTGACAGGGGGTAATGAAAAACTGTTTTTT. It encodes CASSLALTGGNEKLFF.

This clonotype was counted a few times. The chain employs TRBV4-2 and TRBJ2-2; tentatively, D is TRBD1 (6 bases). The CDR3 loop spans 18 amino acids. CDR1 is LGHNA, CDR2 YNFKEQ, per germline. The V gene lost 0 bases and the J gene lost 3 bases, with 17 bases spanning the gap. CDR3 protein: CASSQEDSGALDTGELFF. The CDR3 region has the DNA TGTGCCAGCAGCCAAGAGGATTCAGGGGCTCTGGACACCGGGGAGCTGTTTTTT.

This clonotype was recorded at least ten times. This chain's CDR3 is CAISANSNQPQHF. CDR3 sequence (DNA): TGTGCCATCAGCGCAAATAGCAATCAGCCCCAGCATTTT. The chain couples TRBV10-3 to TRBJ1-5, with no clear D. The CDR3 loop spans 13 amino acids. CDR1 is ENHRY, CDR2 SYGVKD, per germline. Trimming pared 6 bases from V and 0 bases from J, leaving 6 bases between.

In this sample, this clonotype turned up many times. The rearrangement links TRBV7-8 to TRBJ1-2; D gene uncertain. V lost 2 bases and J 6 bases, leaving 10 bases between the germline ends. The CDR3 loop spans 13 amino acids. The germline V gene has CDR1 SGHVS and CDR2 FQNEAQ. CDR3 sequence reads: CASSLLLENGYTF. The CDR3 bases are TGTGCCAGCAGCTTACTTTTAGAGAATGGCTACACCTTC.

Ten or more counts support this clonotype. The chain employs TRBV9 and TRBJ1-4; a possible D gene is TRBD1 (5 bases). Germline CDR1 SGDLS, CDR2 YYNGEE. With 3 bases removed from V and 0 bases from J, the gap between germline ends came to 15 bases. CDR3 length: 17 residues. Written as DNA, the CDR3 is TGTGCCAGCAGCGGCCGGCGGGGCGCCGCAACTAATGAAAAACTGTTTTTT. Translating gives CASSGRRGAATNEKLFF. The full variable domain, its missing parts supplied by reference TRBV9 and TRBJ1-4, is DSGVTQTPKHLITATGQRVTLRCSPRSGDLSVYWYQQSLDQGLQFLIQYYNGEERAKGNILERFSAQQFPDLHSELNLSSLELGDSALYFCASSGRRGAATNEKLFFGSGTQLSVL.

In its sample, this clonotype was seen once. The DNA of the CDR3 is TGTGCCAGCAGCCGGAACTGGGGGGATGAGCAGTTCTTC. Translating gives CASSRNWGDEQFF. The V gene is TRBV28, the J gene TRBJ2-1; D perhaps matches TRBD2 (6 bases). Germline-derived CDR1 and CDR2 are MDHEN and SYDVKM. The germline V and J ends were trimmed by 6 bases and 8 bases, with 14 bases remaining between them. The CDR3 length is 13 residues.

This clonotype was seen ten or more times. The genes are TRBV20-1 and TRBJ2-3; possibly TRBD2 for D (6 bases). The CDR3 runs 15 residues. The germline V and J ends were trimmed by 1 base and 0 bases, with 11 bases remaining between them. Germline V gene data show CDR1 as DFQATT and CDR2 as SNEGSKA (reference sequence). CDR3: CSARGGSGSTDTQYF. DNA of the CDR3: TGCAGTGCTAGAGGAGGCAGCGGGAGCACAGATACGCAGTATTTT.

This clonotype was seen many times. The chain joins TRBV4-3 to TRBJ2-5; 8 bases agree with TRBD2. J was trimmed by 4 bases and V by 0 bases; bases with no gene match: 13. The CDR3 extends over 18 amino acids. Germline V gives CDR1 LGHNA, CDR2 YSLEER. The CDR3 region has the DNA TGCGCCAGCAGCCAAGATGCGCCGGGGGGGCGGTATGGAGAGACCCAGTACTTC. This codes for CASSQDAPGGRYGETQYF.

This clonotype was counted ten times or more. The chain uses TRBV24-1 and TRBJ2-7, with 8 bases lining up with TRBD1. The CDR3 totals 16 residues. V lost 3 bases, J lost 4 bases, and 10 bases stayed unmatched. Germline lookup yields CDR1 KGHDR and CDR2 SFDVKD. CDR3 DNA: TGTGCCACCAGTGATCGGCGGACAGGGTCTATGTACGAGCAGTACTTC. Encoded protein: CATSDRRTGSMYEQYF.

Many counts were recorded for this clonotype. V is TRBV5-1 and J is TRBJ1-2; D gene ambiguous. Germline V gene data show CDR1 as SGHRS and CDR2 as YFSETQ. This CDR3 has 16 amino acids. Trimming removed 3 bases at V and 2 bases at J, with 17 bases between. CDR3 nucleotide sequence: TGCGCCAGCAGCTCCTCGTACGCGGGAGTCAACTATGGCTACACCTTC. This codes for CASSSSYAGVNYGYTF.

This clonotype was recorded many times. The CDR3 protein is CSALGQEATGELFF. The DNA for the CDR3 is TGCAGTGCTCTTGGACAGGAGGCCACCGGGGAGCTGTTTTTT. The chain employs TRBV20-1 and TRBJ2-2; the match to TRBD1 covers 7 bases. Per germline, CDR1 DFQATT and CDR2 SNEGSKA (reference sequence). CDR3 length: 14 amino acids. J was trimmed by 4 bases and V by 5 bases; bases with no gene match: 7.